A selection of T cell receptor beta chains follows, all from one sample in a study of cytomegalovirus exposure and HLA in healthy donors. This table comes from immunoSEQ multiplex PCR, and its TCRdb copy is limited to in-frame clones, with some not included. The table includes approximately 150,000 clones, around three quarters detected once. The sequenced sample consisted of PBMCs. The source is a man aged 40-50 years in good health and CMV-seronegative. The CDR3 runs from the conserved cysteine through the conserved F or W. A D gene is named only where the DNA matches it firmly. Size tells how often a clone was seen (once, few, many) or the class of an expanded clone, and some rows leave it out.

>NA|NA|TRBV15|TRBJ2-1
TGTGCCACCAGCGAGGGCCGGTATGGCAATGAGCAGTTCTTC
CATSEGRYGNEQFF
>NA|NA|TRBV10-2|TRBJ1-2
TGCGCCAGCAGTGAGTGGGCAACGGGGGACTATGGCTACACCTTC
CASSEWATGDYGYTF
>NA|NA|TRBV20-1|TRBJ2-1
TGCAGTGCGGGACTTTACAATGAGCAGTTCTTC
CSAGLYNEQFF
>NA|NA|TRBV4-1|TRBJ2-6
TGCGCCAGCAGCTTCAACGAGGGGGCCAACGTCCTGACTTTC
CASSFNEGANVLTF
>NA|NA|TRBV19|TRBJ1-6
TGTGCCAGTAGTATCGGCGTGGTAGCTCCCCTCCACTTT
CASSIGVVAPLHF
>NA|few|TRBV6-5|TRBJ2-1
TGTGCCAGCAGTTCTTTTAATGAGCAGTTCTTC
CASSSFNEQFF
>TRBD1|few|TRBV20-1|TRBJ2-1
TGCAGTGTCGACAGGGGTCCCAAGCAGTTCTTC
CSVDRGPKQFF
>TRBD1|few|TRBV29-1|TRBJ1-1
TGCAGCGCAACCCAGGGGGAATCGGCTTTCTTT
CSATQGESAFF
>TRBD1|NA|TRBV18|TRBJ1-2
TGTGCCAGCTCACCCGGGACAGTCAACTATGGCTACACCTTC
CASSPGTVNYGYTF
>NA|NA|TRBV7-9|TRBJ2-1
TGTGCCAGCAGCAGACCAGGGTGGGAGCAGTTCTTC
CASSRPGWEQFF
>TRBD2|NA|TRBV27|TRBJ2-3
TGTGCCAGCAGTTTACAGGGACTAGCGGGAGTAGATACGCAGTATTTT
CASSLQGLAGVDTQYF
>NA|NA|TRBV11-2|TRBJ1-2
TGTGCCAGCAGCTTAACGACAGACTATGGCTACACCTTC
CASSLTTDYGYTF
>TRBD2|NA|TRBV5-1|TRBJ2-4
TGCGCCAGCAGCTATAGCGGGAGTTCGTCCAAAAACAGTCAGTACTTC
CASSYSGSSSKNSQYF
>TRBD1|NA|TRBV28|TRBJ2-7
TGTGCCAGCAGAACGCCCGACGGGACAGGGGGTCACGAGCAGTACTTC
CASRTPDGTGGHEQYF
>NA|NA|TRBV6-6|TRBJ1-1
TGTGCCAGCAGTTACTCGTCACAGGGAACTGAAGCTTTCTTT
CASSYSSQGTEAFF
>NA|NA|TRBV6-5|TRBJ2-1
TGTGCCAGCAGTTATGGGGGGGGCTCAGCCAATGAGCAGTTCTTC
CASSYGGGSANEQFF
>TRBD1|NA|TRBV4-1|TRBJ2-6
TGCGCCAGCAGCCAGGACAGGGCCCTCCTTGGGGCCAACGGCCTGACTTTC
CASSQDRALLGANGLTF
>TRBD1|NA|TRBV2|TRBJ1-2
TGTGCCAGCAGCCGGGACAGGGGAGACTATGGCTACACCTTC
CASSRDRGDYGYTF
>TRBD1|NA|TRBV5-1|TRBJ2-7
TGCGCCAGCAGCTTGGATGGGGACAGCCAAACCTACGAGCAGTACTTC
CASSLDGDSQTYEQYF
>TRBD1|NA|TRBV7-2|TRBJ1-2
TGTGCCAGCAGCTTAGGGGGACAGTCTAACTATGGCTACACCTTC
CASSLGGQSNYGYTF
>NA|NA|TRBV10-2|TRBJ2-7
TGCGCCAGCCTGGGACTGGCGAGCTCCTACGAGCAGTACTTC
CASLGLASSYEQYF
>NA|NA|TRBV2|TRBJ1-1
TGTGCCAGCAGTGCCAGCCTCAGGGGTCGTCCTGAAGCTTTCTTT
CASSASLRGRPEAFF
>TRBD1|NA|TRBV19|TRBJ2-2
TGTGCCAGTAGTAGGGACAGGGAGGGAAACACCGGGGAGCTGTTTTTT
CASSRDREGNTGELFF
>TRBD1|NA|TRBV19|TRBJ1-4
TGTGCCAGTCGACAGGGCAATAATGAAAAACTGTTTTTT
CASRQGNNEKLFF
>NA|NA|TRBV9|TRBJ1-2
TGTGCCAGCAGCGTAGACAGGAACCATGGCTACACCTTC
CASSVDRNHGYTF
>NA|NA|TRBV5-6|TRBJ2-5
TGTGCCAGCAGCTTGTGGCTAGGAGAGACCCAGTACTTC
CASSLWLGETQYF
>TRBD1|NA|TRBV11-2|TRBJ2-2
TGTGCCAGCAGCCGGGACAGGGACTCGAACACCGGGGAGCTGTTTTTT
CASSRDRDSNTGELFF
>NA|few|TRBV10-1|TRBJ2-2
TGCGCCAGCAGTGCCTCCTACACCGGGGAGCTGTTTTTT
CASSASYTGELFF
>NA|NA|TRBV5-1|TRBJ2-5
TGCGCCAGCAGCCCGCCCAGGGGAGAGACCCAGTACTTC
CASSPPRGETQYF
>NA|NA|TRBV7-9|TRBJ1-1
TGTGCCAGCAGTTCCCAGGTGAACACTGAAGCTTTCTTT
CASSSQVNTEAFF
>TRBD2|NA|TRBV7-3|TRBJ2-1
TGTGCCAGCAGCTTAAGTCGGCTAGCGGGAGGTCAAAAGCAGTTCTTC
CASSLSRLAGGQKQFF
>TRBD1|NA|TRBV19|TRBJ1-5
TGTGCCAGCAACAGGGGTCTCGGCAATCAGCCCCAGCATTTT
CASNRGLGNQPQHF
>TRBD1|few|TRBV28|TRBJ1-1
TGTGCCAGCAGTCGACAGGGGGTTTTGCGAGCTTTCTTT
CASSRQGVLRAFF
>NA|NA|TRBV15|TRBJ1-2
TGTGCCACCAAGCACCATAACTATGGCTACACCTTC
CATKHHNYGYTF
>NA|NA|TRBV7-8|TRBJ2-1
TGTGCCAGCAGCTTTCTGGGGGGAGCGGCTCCTTGGAAAAACAATGAGCAGTTCTTC
CASSFLGGAAPWKNNEQFF
>NA|NA|TRBV28|TRBJ1-1
TGTGCCAGCAGAGTACCGGGGAAGAACACTGAAGCTTTCTTT
CASRVPGKNTEAFF
>NA|NA|TRBV5-1|TRBJ2-4
TGCGCCAGCAGCATGTTAGATCGGGACACTCAGTACTTC
CASSMLDRDTQYF